This T cell receptor (beta chain) comes out of a study of cytomegalovirus exposure and HLA in healthy donors. The overall study: In an early release, HLA-typed donors contributed about 79 million unique TCR sequences. Findings of the study overall: Data from an earlier analysis indicated that most TCR beta V segments were productive either about 87% or about 30% of the time.

Per germline, CDR1 SGHVS and CDR2 FQNEAQ. The CDR3 loop spans 18 amino acids. V was trimmed by 4 bases and J by 0 bases, leaving 16 bases between them. Turning to this clone: What it binds is unknown.

The PCR was carried out with 60 Vbeta primers and 13 Jbeta primers. Generated by immunoSEQ multiplex PCR, the TCRdb table keeps only in-frame clones and is missing some. Among 100,000 to 150,000 clones listed, more than 65% were seen once. Sequences were obtained from PBMCs. The TCR sequence derives from a woman in her fifties or sixties in good health and CMV-seropositive. The rearrangement uses TRBV7-8 and TRBJ2-6; D may be TRBD1 (5 bases). The CDR3 spells CASSSRTSSSSGANVLTF. The CDR3 DNA reads TGTGCCAGCAGCTCCCGGACAAGTTCGTCCTCTGGGGCCAACGTCCTGACTTTC.